This T cell receptor (beta chain) originates from a study of blood T cell repertoires in COVID-19. Produced via immunoSEQ multiplex PCR; TCRdb's table is partial and in-frame only. The table shows about 210,000 clones, with over 75% occurring only once. The specimen sequenced was peripheral blood. The TCR was taken from a human donor in a cohort sampled during active COVID-19.

CDR3 in DNA: TGCGCCAGCAGCCCACAACCCCTAGCGGGAGGGGAAGGGAATGAGCAGTTCTTC. Amino acid sequence: CASSPQPLAGGEGNEQFF. This chain connects TRBV5-1 to TRBJ2-1; 12 nucleotides line up with TRBD2. The CDR3 extends over 18 amino acids. CDR1 and CDR2 (germline): SGHRS, YFSETQ. The trim removed 4 bases at V and 7 bases at J, leaving 15 bases unmatched.